The clone carrying this T cell receptor beta chain was recorded many times. Its antigen is as yet unknown. The CDR3 totals 13 residues. Germline values: CDR1 SGHVS, CDR2 FNYEAQ. V lost 8 bases to trimming and J lost 3 bases; unmatched junction nucleotides: 3. TCRdb re-called the reads with MiXCR, one entry per CDR3 protein. The sample yields hundreds of thousands of distinct CDR3 sequences, 20% to 25% seen once. The data were obtained in a study of T cell repertoires in cytomegalovirus infection. Study results and limitations: Identification of carriers of CMV plus the relevant HLA was performed using cumulative public TCR beta family frequency.

This clonotype was obtained from a human donor in good health (CMV status not recorded). Some clones in this sample may be carry-over from other donors' samples. V and J are TRBV7-6 and TRBJ2-7; 11 nucleotides match TRBD1. The sample consisted of CD8+ T cells from PBMCs. CDR3 sequence: CASGDRGDYEQYF. CDR3 bases: TGTGCCAGCGGGGACAGGGGGGACTACGAGCAGTACTTC.